This entry is about one T cell receptor beta chain. Its antigen is not identified. It was through 5'RACE template switching that TCR cDNA was made, with a universal primer site and UMIs added. TCRdb fed the 5' RACE reads into MiXCR, producing one record per CDR3 protein. The sample gives 500,000 to 650,000 distinct CDR3 sequences, 17% of which show up once; around 16% is in the top ten. These data come from a study of T cells after yellow fever vaccination. Study results and limitations: A minor fraction of clonotypes spanned both CD4 and CD8 compartments. A faster peak, day 5 versus 15, was reached by the weaker secondary response. From the bulk population, abundant clonotypes could contaminate and appear within FACS-sorted repertoires.

The source is a young man who received the YFV17D yellow fever vaccine. The sequencing here drew on PBMCs, taken less than 6 days after the first yellow fever vaccination.

CDR3 in DNA: TGCGCCAGCAGCCAAGATAAGGGGGGACCTAACTATGGCTACACCTTC. Encoded protein: CASSQDKGGPNYGYTF. The rearrangement joins TRBV4-1 to TRBJ1-2; D may be TRBD1 (6 bases). This CDR3 has 16 amino acids. Germline V gene lookup returns CDR1 MGHRA and CDR2 YSYEKL. Trimming stripped 0 bases from V and 0 bases from J, with 11 bases between.